This is a list of T cell receptor beta chains from one sample in a study of Ad26.COV2.S vaccination and SARS-CoV-2 variants. TCRdb keeps only in-frame clones here, not all; method: immunoSEQ multiplex PCR. Here the sample spans 180,000 or so clones, around 90% being singletons. The specimen comprised peripheral blood, sampled after recovery from COVID-19. All receptors derive from a human donor who had recovered from COVID-19. Both conserved end residues are part of each CDR3. D genes are given only for firm matches. Clone size appears in some rows only: once, few, many, or a class for an expanded clone.

v_call,j_call,d_call,clone_size,cdr3_nt,cdr3_aa
TRBV2,TRBJ1-2,NA,NA,TGTGCCAGCAGAACAGTAAATGGCTACACCTTC,CASRTVNGYTF
TRBV15,TRBJ2-5,NA,NA,TGTGCCACCAGCAGAGATAACCCAGCGGGAGAGACCCAGTACTTC,CATSRDNPAGETQYF
TRBV6-7,TRBJ1-1,TRBD1,NA,TGTGCCAGCACCCCCAAAGACAGGGGAATCGAAGCTTTCTTT,CASTPKDRGIEAFF
TRBV7-8,TRBJ1-5,NA,NA,TGTGCCAGCAGCTTAGATGTCGGCGGGAGGTATCAGCCCCAGCATTTT,CASSLDVGGRYQPQHF
TRBV7-9,TRBJ1-1,TRBD1,NA,TGTGCCAGCGGGGAGCAGGGGGAGGCCACTGAAGCTTTCTTT,CASGEQGEATEAFF
TRBV5-1,TRBJ1-4,NA,NA,TGCGCCAGCAGCTTTGAGGCAACTAATGAAAAACTGTTTTTT,CASSFEATNEKLFF
TRBV9,TRBJ2-1,TRBD1,NA,TGTGCCAGCAGCGTAGGGGACAGAAAGCAGTTCTTC,CASSVGDRKQFF
TRBV3-1/TRBV3-2,TRBJ2-3,NA,NA,TGTGCCAGCAGTAAGGGCACAGATACGCAGTATTTT,CASSKGTDTQYF
TRBV19,TRBJ2-1,TRBD1,NA,TGTGCCAGTTGTCGGGACAGCACCTACAATGAGCAGTTCTTC,CASCRDSTYNEQFF
TRBV5-5,TRBJ2-7,TRBD1,NA,TGTGCCAGCAGCTCGGGACAGGGAATGCTTGACGAGCAGTACTTC,CASSSGQGMLDEQYF
TRBV7-3,TRBJ2-1,NA,once,TGTGCCAGCAGCCTCCGGGACTCCACCTCTCACAATGAGCAGTTCTTC,CASSLRDSTSHNEQFF
TRBV29-1,TRBJ2-1,TRBD2,NA,TGCAGCGTGGGGGGACTAGCGGGCTTGAGCTCCTACAATGAGCAGTTCTTC,CSVGGLAGLSSYNEQFF
TRBV4-1,TRBJ2-1,TRBD1,NA,TGCGCCCGCAGCCGACGGGACAGTTCCTCCTACAATGAGCAGTTCTTC,CARSRRDSSSYNEQFF
TRBV5-1,TRBJ2-1,TRBD2,NA,TGCGCCAGCAGCTTTTTACTAGCGGGAGCCTACAATGAGCAGTTCTTC,CASSFLLAGAYNEQFF
TRBV11-2,TRBJ1-2,NA,NA,TGTGCCAGCAGCCCCCTCGACAGGCCCCTCTATGGCTACACCTTC,CASSPLDRPLYGYTF
TRBV28,TRBJ1-6,NA,NA,TGTGCCAGCAGTTACCCCCAGAGCTCCTATAATTCACCCCTCCACTTT,CASSYPQSSYNSPLHF
TRBV7-3,TRBJ1-6,NA,NA,TGTGCCAGCAGCTTGAGCTCCTATAATTCACCCCTCCACTTT,CASSLSSYNSPLHF
TRBV28,TRBJ2-3,TRBD1,NA,TGTGCCAGCAGTTCGGGACAGAGCACAGATACGCAGTATTTT,CASSSGQSTDTQYF
TRBV3-1/TRBV3-2,TRBJ1-4,NA,NA,TGTGCCAGCAGCCAACATAGGCGAGAAAAACTGTTTTTT,CASSQHRREKLFF
TRBV3-1/TRBV3-2,TRBJ2-7,NA,NA,TGTGCCAGCAGCCAGTCTTTAACAGGTAGCTCCTACGAGCAGTACTTC,CASSQSLTGSSYEQYF
TRBV6-6,TRBJ1-1,NA,NA,TGTGCCAGCAGCCCCCGGGATGTGAACACTGAAGCTTTCTTT,CASSPRDVNTEAFF
TRBV5-1,TRBJ1-2,NA,NA,TGCGCCAGCAGCTTGAGGGACTATGGCTACACCTTC,CASSLRDYGYTF
TRBV9,TRBJ2-5,NA,NA,TGTGCCAGCAGCGCAAATGGGGGCCCGCGGGAGACCCAGTACTTC,CASSANGGPRETQYF
TRBV27,TRBJ1-5,NA,NA,TGTGCCAGCAGCCACAAAGGCTCCAGTTATGGGAGCAATCAGCCCCAGCATTTT,CASSHKGSSYGSNQPQHF